The 10 T cell receptor beta chains below all came from one sample that was sequenced in a study of blood T cell repertoires in COVID-19. The table came from immunoSEQ multiplex PCR; TCRdb's copy has only in-frame clones and leaves some out. The sample records 130,000 or so clones, about nine tenths being singletons. Sequencing was carried out using peripheral blood. These TCRs come from a man aged 40-49 years with acute or convalescent COVID-19.

The chain carries TRBV6-6 and TRBJ2-6; perhaps TRBD1 as D (5 bases). The CDR3 consists of 16 residues. Germline V gene lookup returns CDR1 MNHNY and CDR2 SVGAGI (reference sequence). V was shortened by 5 bases and J by 1 base, with 12 bases between the two germline ends. The DNA of the CDR3 is TGTGCCAGCAGTCGAAATAGGGGTTCTGGGGCCAACGTCCTGACTTTC. Translated: CASSRNRGSGANVLTF.

This rearrangement joins TRBV10-3 to TRBJ2-6, with 8 positions matching TRBD2. V lost 8 bases, J lost 2 bases, and 11 bases stayed unmatched. Germline V gives CDR1 ENHRY, CDR2 SYGVKD. The CDR3 extends over 17 amino acids. The CDR3 protein is CAIRTGGGRPGANVLTF. The CDR3 nucleotides read TGTGCCATCCGGACGGGGGGGGGAAGGCCTGGGGCCAACGTCCTGACTTTC.

This clone has just one count. The DNA of the CDR3 is TGTGCCAGCAGCCAACTAGGGACAGGGGCCATCTTCAGTAGGCCTGAAGCTTTCTTT. It codes for CASSQLGTGAIFSRPEAFF. The chain links TRBV3-1 (or the pseudogene TRBV3-2) to TRBJ1-1; TRBD1 aligns across 10 bases. Germline V gene sequence: CDR1 LGHDT, CDR2 YNNKEL (reference sequence). The CDR3 contains 19 residues. The ends lost 2 bases at V and 6 bases at J; junction bases unmatched: 18.

The J gene is TRBJ1-5, the V gene TRBV19; possibly TRBD1 for D (5 bases). CDR3 size: 12 residues. Trimming pared 2 bases from V and 6 bases from J, leaving 5 bases between. CDR1 is LNHDA, CDR2 SQIVND, per germline (reference sequence). The CDR3 here is CASSIQGQPQHF. CDR3 nucleotides: TGTGCCAGTAGTATACAGGGTCAGCCCCAGCATTTT.

The gene calls are TRBV20-1 and TRBJ1-4, with D perhaps TRBD1 (6 bases). CDR3 length equals 11 residues. V was pared by 5 bases and J by 11 bases, with 12 bases between. Per the germline V gene, CDR1 is DFQATT and CDR2 is SNEGSKA (reference sequence). This CDR3 reads CSAAAGAKLFF. CDR3 DNA: TGCAGTGCTGCAGCAGGGGCCAAACTGTTTTTT.

The CDR3 DNA reads as TGTGCCAGCAGTTTATGGCGGGGAAACTATGGCTACACCTTC. Amino acid sequence: CASSLWRGNYGYTF. The chain couples TRBV27 to TRBJ1-2; D remains ambiguous. This CDR3 comprises 14 residues. V was cut by 1 base and J by 2 bases, with 8 bases left in between. Germline CDR1 and CDR2: MNHEY and SMNVEV (reference sequence).

This clone was seen only a few times. Other DNA sequences in this sample translate to the same CDR3. The V and J genes are TRBV27 and TRBJ2-7; perhaps TRBD1 as D (5 bases). The V gene's germline CDR1 is MNHEY and CDR2 SMNVEV (reference sequence). V dropped 0 bases and J dropped 1 base, with 10 bases sitting between them. CDR3 length: 15 amino acids. CDR3 loop: CASSLSDSSSYEQYF. In DNA, the CDR3 is TGTGCCAGCAGTTTATCCGACAGTAGTTCCTACGAGCAGTACTTC.

The rearrangement joins TRBV29-1 to TRBJ1-4, with D perhaps matching TRBD1 (5 bases). Trimming left V 7 bases short and J 5 bases short, with 20 bases between. This CDR3 has 15 amino acids. Germline lookup yields CDR1 SQVTM and CDR2 ANQGSEA. CDR3 bases: TGCAGCGGCGTCGTAACAGGAGATTGGAATGAAAAACTGTTTTTT. Residues: CSGVVTGDWNEKLFF.

The V call is TRBV5-4, the J call TRBJ1-1; TRBD1 matches at 12 bases. This CDR3 is 17 amino acids long. V shed 1 base and J 4 bases; nucleotides not matched to a gene: 8. Germline CDR1 reads SGHNT; CDR2 reads YYREEE (reference sequence). CDR3 in amino acids: CASSLRLGTGGPTEAFF. The CDR3 DNA reads as TGTGCCAGCAGCTTGCGTCTCGGGACAGGGGGCCCCACTGAAGCTTTCTTT.

The chain carries TRBV19 and TRBJ2-1, with D maybe TRBD1 (5 bases). V was pared by 0 bases and J by 8 bases, with 38 bases between. This CDR3 is built from 23 residues. Germline V gene data show CDR1 as LNHDA and CDR2 as SQIVND (reference sequence). The CDR3 sequence: CASSIDHPRQGADPTSVYDEQFF. CDR3 nucleotides: TGTGCCAGTAGTATAGATCATCCCCGCCAGGGCGCCGACCCCACCTCGGTCTATGATGAGCAGTTCTTC.